Following are 23 T cell receptor beta chains from one sample sequenced in a study of blood T cell repertoires in COVID-19. The protocol was immunoSEQ multiplex PCR, while the TCRdb copy is restricted to in-frame clones and leaves out a portion. The data contain 240,000 or so clones, 80% to 90% of them singletons. Sequencing used PBMCs or T cells enriched from blood (not recorded which). Receptors originate from a man in his forties who had recovered from COVID-19.

The chain carries TRBV13 and TRBJ2-3, with D perhaps matching TRBD1 (5 bases). Germline assignment: CDR1 PRHDT and CDR2 FYEKMQ (reference sequence). The CDR3 is made up of 14 amino acids. Trimming took 4 bases from V and 1 from J, leaving 9 bases between them. CDR3 residues: CASSSGHRTDTQYF. CDR3 DNA: TGTGCCAGCAGCTCCGGACACCGCACAGATACGCAGTATTTT. The complete variable domain, with remaining parts taken from reference TRBV13 and TRBJ2-3, reads AAGVIQSPRHLIKEKRETATLKCYPIPRHDTVYWYQQGPGQDPQFLISFYEKMQSDKGSIPDRFSAQQFSDYHSELNMSSLELGDSALYFCASSSGHRTDTQYFGPGTRLTVL.

The chain is built from TRBV5-8 and TRBJ2-5; weak D call: TRBD2 (5 bases). The CDR3 has 15 residues. Trimming shortened V by 4 bases and J by 3 bases, and 16 bases separated the two germline ends. The V gene's germline CDR1 is SGHTS and CDR2 YDEGEE. The CDR3 DNA sequence: TGTGCCAGCAGCGCACGTCGGGAAAACAAAGAGACCCAGTACTTC. Protein sequence: CASSARRENKETQYF.

This clone was observed a handful of times. The chain links TRBV9 to TRBJ1-3; 9 nucleotides align to TRBD1. The CDR3 extends over 17 amino acids. Looked up from germline, CDR1 is SGDLS and CDR2 is YYNGEE. The trim removed 4 bases at V and 0 bases at J, leaving 8 bases unmatched. CDR3: CASSKEGTGLSGNTIYF. CDR3 coding DNA: TGTGCCAGCAGCAAGGAGGGGACAGGGCTCTCTGGAAACACCATATATTTT.

This clone showed up just a few times. The chain links TRBV12-5 to TRBJ2-1; 7 bases map to TRBD2. Losses at the gene ends were 2 bases for V and 7 bases for J; bases not matched to a gene: 5. The germline CDR1 and CDR2 sequences are LGHNT and FRNRAP. This CDR3 comprises 14 residues. CDR3 region: CASGLKRGWNEQFF. CDR3 nucleotides: TGTGCTAGTGGTTTGAAGCGGGGATGGAATGAGCAGTTCTTC.

The J gene is TRBJ1-2, the V gene TRBV5-4; 7 positions match TRBD1. J was trimmed by 0 bases and V by 10 bases; bases with no gene match: 6. The CDR3 sequence is 13 residues long. Germline CDR1 SGHNT, CDR2 YYREEE (reference sequence). In DNA, the CDR3 is TGTGCCGAGGGGGCAGGGGCTAACTATGGCTACACCTTC. As protein: CAEGAGANYGYTF.

The chain links TRBV27 to TRBJ1-5; D is undetermined. V dropped 0 bases and J dropped 4 bases, with 10 bases sitting between them. There are 15 residues in the CDR3. Per the germline V gene, CDR1 is MNHEY and CDR2 is SMNVEV (reference sequence). The CDR3 protein is CASSLSRHGNQPQHF. For the CDR3, the DNA is TGTGCCAGCAGTTTATCGCGGCACGGGAATCAGCCCCAGCATTTT.

This chain connects TRBV11-2 to TRBJ2-1; 7 nucleotides agree with TRBD2. CDR1 is SGHAT and CDR2 is FQNNGV in the germline V gene. The length of the CDR3 is 16 residues. The ends lost 5 bases at V and 3 bases at J; junction bases unmatched: 10. The CDR3 sequence is CASSLAVGLVYNEQFF. CDR3 DNA sequence: TGTGCCAGCAGCCTGGCGGTCGGACTAGTCTACAATGAGCAGTTCTTC.

V usage is TRBV6-6 and J usage is TRBJ2-7; weak D call: TRBD1 (6 bases). CDR3 size: 14 residues. Germline CDR1 and CDR2: MNHNY and SVGAGI (reference sequence). V was cut by 2 bases and J by 2 bases, with 10 bases left in between. The CDR3 loop reads CASSYGQGTYEQYF. The CDR3 nucleotides are TGTGCCAGCAGTTACGGGCAGGGGACCTACGAGCAGTACTTC.

This rearrangement joins TRBV10-3 to TRBJ1-1, with TRBD1 identical over 8 bases. Germline trimming cut 6 bases from V and 6 bases from J; bases unmatched to any gene: 12. CDR1 and CDR2 (germline): ENHRY, SYGVKD. The CDR3 has 15 residues. The DNA of the CDR3 is TGTGCCATCAGCGAAGGACAGGGCTGGTCGGCTGAAGCTTTCTTT. Translating gives CAISEGQGWSAEAFF.

This chain uses TRBV4-1 with TRBJ1-4, with D maybe TRBD1 (5 bases). The CDR3 runs to 18 residues. V was clipped by 1 base and J by 0 bases, with 15 bases between them. Looked up from germline, CDR1 is MGHRA and CDR2 is YSYEKL. Here the CDR3 DNA reads TGCGCCAGCAGCCAAGGTTTATTGGGGCGGACAACTAATGAAAAACTGTTTTTT. Translation: CASSQGLLGRTTNEKLFF.

DNA of the CDR3: TGCGCCAGCAGCCAAGATACGGACAGGGAATTCGGATCCTACGAGCAGTACTTC. The encoded protein is CASSQDTDREFGSYEQYF. The chain employs TRBV4-3 and TRBJ2-7, with 8 positions matching TRBD1. Per the germline V gene, CDR1 is LGHNA and CDR2 is YSLEER. V lost 0 bases to trimming and J lost 1 base; unmatched junction nucleotides: 11. The CDR3 has 18 amino acids.

This clone occurred once. Written as DNA, the CDR3 is TGCGCCAGCAGCCACAGGGCCAATGAGCAGTTCTTC. It is translated as CASSHRANEQFF. The chain combines TRBV4-1 with TRBJ2-1, with D perhaps TRBD1 (5 bases). Germline CDR1 MGHRA, CDR2 YSYEKL. CDR3 size: 12 residues. V dropped 3 bases and J dropped 6 bases, with 6 bases sitting between them.

The chain recombines TRBV5-1 with TRBJ1-5, with TRBD1 matching 7 bases. The CDR3 covers 15 residues. The V segment lost 3 bases and the J segment 4 bases; nucleotides outside the gene matches: 7. CDR1 is SGHRS and CDR2 is YFSETQ in the germline V gene. The CDR3: CASSSEGAGNQPQHF. Written as DNA, the CDR3 is TGCGCCAGCAGCTCCGAGGGGGCAGGTAATCAGCCCCAGCATTTT.

The chain has TRBV7-2 and TRBJ1-1, with 10 bases matching TRBD1. V was pared by 8 bases and J by 4 bases, with 4 bases of the junction left unmatched. Germline CDR1 is SGHTA and CDR2 is FQGNSA. The CDR3 length is 13 residues. This chain's CDR3 is CASVRTGGTEAFF. CDR3 sequence (DNA): TGTGCCAGCGTACGGACAGGGGGCACTGAAGCTTTCTTT. Full variable domain (rest looked up from reference TRBV7-2 and TRBJ1-1): GAGVSQSPSNKVTEKGKDVELRCDPISGHTALYWYRQSLGQGLEFLIYFQGNSAPDKSGLPSDRFSAERTGGSVSTLTIQRTQQEDSAVYLCASVRTGGTEAFFGQGTRLTVV.

The chain couples TRBV5-1 to TRBJ2-3, with 11 bases lining up with TRBD2. V dropped 0 bases and J dropped 2; count of bases not matched to a gene: 2. This CDR3 is 16 amino acids long. Germline assignment: CDR1 SGHRS and CDR2 YFSETQ. The CDR3 here is CASSLGLAGNTDTQYF. The DNA for the CDR3 is TGCGCCAGCAGCTTGGGACTAGCGGGAAACACAGATACGCAGTATTTT.

The chain couples TRBV6-5 to TRBJ2-7; 13 bases are shared with TRBD2. From germline, CDR1 is MNHEY and CDR2 SVGAGI. Unmatched junction bases numbered 7, after V lost 7 bases and J lost 4 bases. The CDR3 length is 15 residues. The CDR3 sequence: CASTRLAGGIYEQYF. DNA for the CDR3: TGTGCCAGCACTCGACTAGCGGGAGGAATATACGAGCAGTACTTC.

The CDR3 DNA sequence: TGTGCCAGCAGCTTTAGGGGTTTGGACACCGGGGAGCTGTTTTTT. The encoded protein is CASSFRGLDTGELFF. This rearrangement joins TRBV5-5 to TRBJ2-2, with TRBD1 as a possible D gene (5 bases). The CDR3 consists of 15 residues. Germline lookup yields CDR1 SGHKS and CDR2 YYEKEE (reference sequence). The V end was cut by 2 bases, the J end by 3 bases, with 11 bases between.

The V gene is TRBV9, the J gene TRBJ2-5; tentative D call: TRBD1 (8 bases). The ends were cut back, 4 bases at V and 2 bases at J, with 27 bases in the middle. CDR3 length: 19 residues. The germline CDR1 and CDR2 sequences are SGDLS and YYNGEE. The CDR3 region has the DNA TGTGCCAGCAGCCCGAGGACAGGGTCGGTACGGGAGGAGCAAGAGACCCAGTACTTC. It specifies CASSPRTGSVREEQETQYF.

The chain recombines TRBV27 with TRBJ2-1; D is perhaps TRBD2 (5 bases). Germline values: CDR1 MNHEY, CDR2 SMNVEV (reference sequence). V dropped 8 bases and J dropped 9 bases, with 14 bases sitting between them. The CDR3 consists of 12 residues. The CDR3 loop is CASGALGGEQFF. CDR3 DNA: TGTGCCAGCGGAGCACTAGGCGGTGAGCAGTTCTTC.

The chain couples TRBV19 to TRBJ1-3; D ambiguous. The germline V and J ends were trimmed by 3 bases and 4 bases, with 10 bases remaining between them. This CDR3 contains 14 residues. Germline loops: CDR1 LNHDA, CDR2 SQIVND (reference sequence). The CDR3 here is CASSIVFEGNTIYF. The DNA of the CDR3 is TGTGCCAGTAGTATCGTATTTGAGGGAAACACCATATATTTT. Together with reference TRBV19 and TRBJ1-3, the CDR3 gives the full variable domain: DGGITQSPKYLFRKEGQNVTLSCEQNLNHDAMYWYRQDPGQGLRLIYYSQIVNDFQKGDIAEGYSVSREKKESFPLTVTSAQKNPTAFYLCASSIVFEGNTIYFGEGSWLTVV.

This sequence joins TRBV29-1 and TRBJ1-1; weak D call: TRBD1 (5 bases). Germline values: CDR1 SQVTM, CDR2 ANQGSEA. Trimming stripped 4 bases from V and 8 bases from J, with 8 bases between. The CDR3 extends over 10 amino acids. CDR3: CSVGRGEAFF. CDR3 DNA sequence: TGCAGCGTTGGGCGGGGGGAAGCTTTCTTT.

The rearrangement links TRBV28 to TRBJ1-5, with 11 bases aligning to TRBD1. Germline V CDR1 and CDR2: MDHEN, SYDVKM. The CDR3 is made up of 15 amino acids. Unmatched junction bases numbered 8, after V lost 7 bases and J lost 6 bases. The CDR3 protein is CASIKDRGLGQPQHF. The DNA for the CDR3 is TGTGCCAGCATTAAGGACAGGGGGCTAGGTCAGCCCCAGCATTTT.

The V and J genes are TRBV6-2 or TRBV6-3 and TRBJ2-1, with 12 bases identical to TRBD2. The length of the CDR3 is 15 residues. Germline-derived CDR1 and CDR2 are MNHEY and SVGEGT. Trimming at V came to 6 bases and at J to 4 bases, leaving 4 bases not matched to a gene. The DNA of the CDR3 is TGTGCCAGCAGCCAACTAGCGGGAGGATACAATGAGCAGTTCTTC. Translated: CASSQLAGGYNEQFF.